One and the same sample provided the 21 T cell receptor beta chains below, sequenced in a study of cytomegalovirus exposure and HLA in healthy donors. This table comes from immunoSEQ multiplex PCR, and its TCRdb copy is limited to in-frame clones, with some not included. The sample records about 180,000 clones, 85% being singletons. Input material: PBMCs. These receptors all come from a man between 18 and 29 years old in good health and CMV-seropositive.

Only one count was recorded for this clone. The chain recombines TRBV6-1 with TRBJ2-7, with a weak D call TRBD2 (5 bases). This CDR3 is built from 12 residues. V lost 8 bases, J lost 2 bases, and 10 bases lay in between. From germline, CDR1 is MNHNS and CDR2 SASEGT. CDR3 sequence: CASGETTYEQYF. The CDR3 DNA is TGTGCCAGCGGGGAGACGACCTACGAGCAGTACTTC.

This chain joins TRBV4-2 and TRBJ2-1, with 11 nucleotides matching TRBD2. The CDR3 has 17 amino acids. Germline V gives CDR1 LGHNA, CDR2 YNFKEQ. Unmatched junction bases numbered 6, after V lost 0 bases and J lost 5 bases. The CDR3 region is CASSQDQLLAGDNEQFF. DNA of the CDR3: TGTGCCAGCAGCCAAGATCAATTACTAGCGGGGGACAATGAGCAGTTCTTC.

V and J are TRBV29-1 and TRBJ2-7; 14 nucleotides line up with TRBD2. Germline loops: CDR1 SQVTM, CDR2 ANQGSEA. The J segment lost 3 bases and the V segment lost 0 bases, leaving 4 bases of the junction unmatched. The CDR3 spans 16 residues. The CDR3 nucleotides read TGCAGCGTTGAAGATACGGGGACTAGCGGGAGCTACGAGCAGTACTTC. Residues: CSVEDTGTSGSYEQYF.

V and J are TRBV5-1 and TRBJ1-2; 7 bases match TRBD1. Trimming at V came to 0 bases and at J to 0 bases, leaving 8 bases not matched to a gene. The CDR3 extends over 17 amino acids. Germline V gene sequence: CDR1 SGHRS, CDR2 YFSETQ. CDR3 sequence reads: CASSLAGRDSSNYGYTF. The CDR3 DNA is TGCGCCAGCAGCTTGGCCGGTAGGGACAGCTCTAACTATGGCTACACCTTC.

The chain joins TRBV5-4 to TRBJ1-1; TRBD1 is a possible D gene (6 bases). The germline V gene has CDR1 SGHNT and CDR2 YYREEE (reference sequence). The CDR3 length is 14 residues. The V gene lost 5 bases and the J gene lost 2 bases, with 13 bases spanning the gap. The CDR3 region is CASRPGGANTEAFF. The DNA for the CDR3 is TGTGCCAGCAGACCCGGGGGGGCTAACACTGAAGCTTTCTTT.

This rearrangement joins TRBV6-5 to TRBJ2-2; 7 bases are shared with TRBD2. CDR1 and CDR2 from the germline V gene are MNHEY and SVGAGI. The CDR3 totals 14 residues. V was pared by 4 bases and J by 1 base, with 0 bases of the junction left unmatched. CDR3 DNA: TGTGCCAGCAGTTCTAGCGGGAACACCGGGGAGCTGTTTTTT. It yields the protein CASSSSGNTGELFF.

This chain links TRBV7-9 with TRBJ1-4, with 9 bases aligning to TRBD1. There are 14 residues in the CDR3. Germline V gene sequence: CDR1 SEHNR, CDR2 FQNEAQ (reference sequence). The trim removed 6 bases at V and 8 bases at J, leaving 7 bases unmatched. The CDR3 nucleotides are TGTGCCAGCAGTTCCGGGACAGGGTGGGAAAAACTGTTTTTT. Translating gives CASSSGTGWEKLFF.

V is TRBV2 and J is TRBJ2-1, with TRBD2 identical over 7 bases. Trimming cost V 4 bases and J 2 bases; bases outside gene matches: 14. The CDR3 sequence is 18 residues long. Germline V gives CDR1 SNHLY, CDR2 FYNNEI. The CDR3: CASSGGGGAGRAYNEQFF. CDR3 DNA: TGTGCCAGCAGTGGGGGCGGGGGAGCGGGGAGGGCCTACAATGAGCAGTTCTTC.

The chain joins TRBV6-5 to TRBJ2-3, with 9 bases fitting TRBD1. This CDR3 contains 13 residues. Looked up from germline, CDR1 is MNHEY and CDR2 is SVGAGI. After removal of 7 bases from V and 5 bases from J, the junction contained 4 bases not matched to a gene. This CDR3 reads CASTGDREDTQYF. The CDR3 nucleotides read TGTGCCAGCACCGGGGACAGGGAAGATACGCAGTATTTT.

The chain links TRBV28 to TRBJ2-7, with D uncertain. V gave up 2 bases and J gave up 1 base, with 12 bases separating them. The CDR3 has 15 amino acids. Germline values: CDR1 MDHEN, CDR2 SYDVKM. The CDR3: CASSLRQARSYEQYF. CDR3 bases: TGTGCCAGCAGTTTAAGGCAGGCCCGGTCCTACGAGCAGTACTTC. The whole variable domain, remainder taken from reference TRBV28 and TRBJ2-7, is DVKVTQSSRYLVKRTGEKVFLECVQDMDHENMFWYRQDPGLGLRLIYFSYDVKMKEKGDIPEGYSVSREKKERFSLILESASTNQTSMYLCASSLRQARSYEQYFGPGTRLTVT.

The chain is built from TRBV6-1 and TRBJ2-4; tentatively, D is TRBD1 (6 bases). Germline V gene sequence: CDR1 MNHNS, CDR2 SASEGT. This CDR3 has 14 residues. V was trimmed by 4 bases and J by 7 bases, leaving 14 bases between them. This CDR3 reads CASSASGTPNIQYF. The CDR3 DNA reads TGTGCCAGCAGTGCTTCCGGGACACCTAACATTCAGTACTTC.

The chain is built from TRBV11-3 and TRBJ2-3; TRBD1 matches 7 bases. Germline CDR1 is SGHNT and CDR2 is YENEEA. Trimming at V came to 0 bases and at J to 5 bases, leaving 8 bases not matched to a gene. The CDR3 is made up of 16 amino acids. CDR3 protein: CASSLENRGTKDTQYF. The CDR3 coding sequence is TGTGCCAGCAGCTTAGAAAACAGGGGCACTAAAGATACGCAGTATTTT.

The chain combines TRBV7-8 with TRBJ1-1; D is ambiguous. V lost 4 bases and J 1 base, leaving 7 bases between the germline ends. The CDR3 has 13 residues. Germline V gives CDR1 SGHVS, CDR2 FQNEAQ. The CDR3 loop is CASSSQENTEAFF. The DNA of the CDR3 is TGTGCCAGCAGCTCGCAGGAGAACACTGAAGCTTTCTTT.

This chain joins TRBV5-1 and TRBJ1-2, with 9 bases aligning to TRBD1. Germline trimming cut 0 bases from V and 4 bases from J; bases unmatched to any gene: 10. This CDR3 contains 17 residues. Germline assignment: CDR1 SGHRS and CDR2 YFSETQ. CDR3 nucleotide sequence: TGCGCCAGCAGCTTGGGAGCCGGGACAGGGCCGGGCTATGGCTACACCTTC. This sequence encodes CASSLGAGTGPGYGYTF.

The chain links TRBV9 to TRBJ2-1, with TRBD2 identical over 9 bases. Germline CDR1 and CDR2: SGDLS and YYNGEE. The CDR3 contains 16 residues. V lost 4 bases, J lost 2 bases, and 7 bases stayed unmatched. The CDR3 is CASSPWRGGPYNEQFF. For the CDR3, the DNA is TGTGCCAGCAGCCCATGGCGGGGGGGCCCCTACAATGAGCAGTTCTTC. The whole variable domain, filled in from reference TRBV9 and TRBJ2-1, reads DSGVTQTPKHLITATGQRVTLRCSPRSGDLSVYWYQQSLDQGLQFLIQYYNGEERAKGNILERFSAQQFPDLHSELNLSSLELGDSALYFCASSPWRGGPYNEQFFGPGTRLTVL.

The chain recombines TRBV16 with TRBJ2-7; TRBD1 matches at 10 bases. CDR1 is KGHSY, CDR2 FQNENV, per germline. Trimming removed 4 bases from V and 2 bases from J; junction bases left unmatched: 5. The CDR3 covers 15 residues. CDR3 in DNA: TGTGCCAGCAGCCGAGGGACAGGGGAAGCCTACGAGCAGTACTTC. Translation gives CASSRGTGEAYEQYF. Full variable domain (remainder filled in from reference TRBV16 and TRBJ2-7): GEEVAQTPKHLVRGEGQKAKLYCAPIKGHSYVFWYQQVLKNEFKFLISFQNENVFDETGMPKERFSAKCLPNSPCSLEIQATKLEDSAVYFCASSRGTGEAYEQYFGPGTRLTVT.

The table lists this clone with a few counts. The rearrangement links TRBV28 to TRBJ2-7, with 8 bases fitting TRBD1. The CDR3 spans 13 residues. V shed 6 bases and J 3 bases; nucleotides not matched to a gene: 4. Germline CDR1 reads MDHEN; CDR2 reads SYDVKM. The CDR3 DNA follows: TGTGCCAGCAGCCCGGGACAGGACTACGAGCAGTACTTC. This sequence encodes CASSPGQDYEQYF. Full variable domain (outside the CDR3, taken from reference TRBV28 and TRBJ2-7): DVKVTQSSRYLVKRTGEKVFLECVQDMDHENMFWYRQDPGLGLRLIYFSYDVKMKEKGDIPEGYSVSREKKERFSLILESASTNQTSMYLCASSPGQDYEQYFGPGTRLTVT.

The gene calls are TRBV10-2 and TRBJ2-3; maybe TRBD2 (7 bases). The CDR3 consists of 16 residues. With 7 bases removed from V and 0 bases from J, the gap between germline ends came to 17 bases. From germline, CDR1 is WSHSY and CDR2 SAAADI. CDR3 amino acids: CASTVKGGPSTDTQYF. The CDR3 nucleotides are TGCGCCAGCACTGTAAAGGGGGGGCCCAGCACAGATACGCAGTATTTT.

The J gene is TRBJ1-6, the V gene TRBV9; D call uncertain. The CDR3 has 14 amino acids. Germline CDR1 is SGDLS and CDR2 is YYNGEE. Trimming took off 6 bases at V and 5 bases at J, with 12 bases between the two ends. DNA of the CDR3: TGTGCCAGCAACCCGGGTCCTAATAATTCACCCCTCCACTTT. Translated, it gives CASNPGPNNSPLHF.

This chain uses TRBV7-3 with TRBJ2-3, with TRBD2 identical over 7 bases. Germline V lookup: CDR1 SGHTA, CDR2 FQGTGA. The CDR3 covers 14 residues. The V segment lost 4 bases and the J segment 0 bases; nucleotides outside the gene matches: 1. This chain's CDR3 is CASSSSGSTDTQYF. In nucleotides, the CDR3 is TGTGCCAGCAGCTCTAGCGGTAGCACAGATACGCAGTATTTT.

This chain connects TRBV28 to TRBJ1-2, with 12 bases fitting TRBD1. After removal of 3 bases from V and 2 bases from J, the junction contained 1 base not matched to a gene. CDR3 length: 15 residues. The germline V gene has CDR1 MDHEN and CDR2 SYDVKM. The CDR3 DNA follows: TGTGCCAGCAGTTTTGGGACAGGGGGCAACTATGGCTACACCTTC. This encodes CASSFGTGGNYGYTF.